The rows below give T cell receptor beta chains drawn from one sample of a study of blood T cell repertoires in COVID-19. TCRdb keeps only in-frame clones here, not all; method: immunoSEQ multiplex PCR. The sample carries 250,000 to 300,000 clones, approximately 90% recorded once. Source material: peripheral blood. The source is a woman in her twenties or thirties with active or convalescent COVID-19. CDR3s include the opening cysteine and the closing phenylalanine or tryptophan.

J	V	CDR3
TRBJ1-6	TRBV6-2/TRBV6-3	CASSYGGLVGDSPLHF
TRBJ2-2	TRBV3-1/TRBV3-2	CASSPDRGFAGELFF
TRBJ2-3	TRBV6-5	CAVGASGGYTDTQYF
TRBJ1-3	TRBV19	CASSPRWLGGNTIYF
TRBJ1-1	TRBV7-2	CASSPGLISTEAFF
TRBJ2-7	TRBV19	CASMKGQGGYEQYF
TRBJ1-4	TRBV18	CASSPGAPTTNEKLFF
TRBJ1-3	TRBV19	CASSIAGPRAGNTIYF
TRBJ1-3	TRBV20-1	CSASVPGADTIYF
TRBJ1-4	TRBV18	CASSTGGDYEKLFF
TRBJ2-3	TRBV6-2/TRBV6-3	CASSLGEPGQSTDTQYF
TRBJ2-5	TRBV19	CASSIGRIFGTSGGTLQETQYF
TRBJ1-2	TRBV4-1	CASSQAGLNYGYTF
TRBJ1-4	TRBV7-2	CASSDQRTSGEKLFF
TRBJ1-1	TRBV29-1	CSVEARGTEAFF
TRBJ1-3	TRBV4-3	CASSQGARVTGNTIYF
TRBJ1-3	TRBV7-2	CASSLRSGASPTGNTIYF
TRBJ1-1	TRBV29-1	CSTGEGNTEAFF
TRBJ2-3	TRBV18	CASSPPLGATDTQYF
TRBJ2-5	TRBV14	CASSQAGRETQYF
TRBJ1-2	TRBV4-3	CASSQDLPVGAGYTF
TRBJ1-4	TRBV5-5	CASSLGQGYEKLFF
TRBJ1-3	TRBV5-1	CASSFSAGGNTIYF
TRBJ2-2	TRBV4-1	CASSQGPGQGATGELFF
TRBJ1-5	TRBV5-6	CASSKTGGVQPQHF
TRBJ1-1	TRBV6-5	CASSYRGPQATEAFF
TRBJ1-1	TRBV9	CASSVHGQTNTEAFF
TRBJ1-6	TRBV27	CASSLVGGRLNNSPLHF
TRBJ2-2	TRBV4-3	CASSQDYRSNTGELFF
TRBJ2-3	TRBV7-3	CASSLVGESTDTQYF
TRBJ1-2	TRBV7-8	CASSLMAGTGVRYTF
TRBJ2-3	TRBV12-5	CASGLAGLAGSVDTQYF
TRBJ1-2	TRBV19	CASVRQGTLNYGYTF
TRBJ1-1	TRBV18	CASSPGQLNTEAFF
TRBJ1-1	TRBV29-1	CSVLSGTNEAFF
TRBJ2-7	TRBV7-9	CASSLTLEQYF
TRBJ2-7	TRBV5-8	CASSWGQKKYEQYF
TRBJ2-5	TRBV27	CASSPWTSGGAGAQYF
TRBJ2-3	TRBV6-1	CASSERTSGESTDTQYF
TRBJ1-2	TRBV7-2	CASSENRDYGYTF
TRBJ1-6	TRBV2	CASRQTGADNSPLHF
TRBJ2-7	TRBV5-1	CASTTWTWYEQYF
TRBJ2-3	TRBV9	CASSVVPGGFGTQYF
TRBJ2-7	TRBV11-1	CASSSPLDTSYEQYF
TRBJ2-7	TRBV27	CASSLSKGWGQGNFYEQYF